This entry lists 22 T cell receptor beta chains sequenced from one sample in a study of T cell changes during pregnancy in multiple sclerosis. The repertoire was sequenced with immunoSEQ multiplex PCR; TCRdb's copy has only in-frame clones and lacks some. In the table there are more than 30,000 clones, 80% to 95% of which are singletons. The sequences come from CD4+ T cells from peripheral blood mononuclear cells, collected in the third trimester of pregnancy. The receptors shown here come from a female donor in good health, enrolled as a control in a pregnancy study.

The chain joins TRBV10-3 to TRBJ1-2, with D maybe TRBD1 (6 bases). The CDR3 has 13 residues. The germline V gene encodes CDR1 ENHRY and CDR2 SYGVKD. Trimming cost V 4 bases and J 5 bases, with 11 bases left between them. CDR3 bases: TGTGCCATCAGTGCGGGGACATATTATGGCTACACCTTC. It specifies CAISAGTYYGYTF.

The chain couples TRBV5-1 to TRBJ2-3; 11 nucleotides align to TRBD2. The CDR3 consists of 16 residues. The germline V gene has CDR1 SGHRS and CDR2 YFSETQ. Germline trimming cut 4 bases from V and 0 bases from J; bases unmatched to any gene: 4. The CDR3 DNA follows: TGCGCCAGCAGCATAGGGACTAGCGGAAGCACAGATACGCAGTATTTT. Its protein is CASSIGTSGSTDTQYF.

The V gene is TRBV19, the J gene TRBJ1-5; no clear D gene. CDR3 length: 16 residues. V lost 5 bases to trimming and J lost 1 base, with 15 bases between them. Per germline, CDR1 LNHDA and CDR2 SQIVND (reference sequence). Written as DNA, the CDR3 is TGTGCCAGTAGTTACGGTCGGGGATACAGCAATCAGCCCCAGCATTTT. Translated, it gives CASSYGRGYSNQPQHF.

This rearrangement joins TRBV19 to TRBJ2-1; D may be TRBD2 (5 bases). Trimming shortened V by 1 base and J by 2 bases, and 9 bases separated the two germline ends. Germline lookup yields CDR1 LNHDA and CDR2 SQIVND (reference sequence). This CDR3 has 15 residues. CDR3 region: CASSIGGEPYNEQFF. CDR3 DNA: TGTGCCAGTAGTATAGGGGGAGAACCCTACAATGAGCAGTTCTTC.

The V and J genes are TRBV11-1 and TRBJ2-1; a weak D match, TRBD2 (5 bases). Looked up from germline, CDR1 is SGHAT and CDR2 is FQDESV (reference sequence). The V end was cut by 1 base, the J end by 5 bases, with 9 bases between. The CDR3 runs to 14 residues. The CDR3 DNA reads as TGTGCCAGCAGCTTAGTATCTAGCCACAATGAGCAGTTCTTC. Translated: CASSLVSSHNEQFF.

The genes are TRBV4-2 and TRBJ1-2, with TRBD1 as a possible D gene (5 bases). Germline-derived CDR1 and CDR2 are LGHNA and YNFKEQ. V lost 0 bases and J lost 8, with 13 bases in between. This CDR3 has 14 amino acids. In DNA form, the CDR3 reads TGTGCCAGCAGCCAAGATTGGGGGGGGGAAGGCTACACCTTC. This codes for CASSQDWGGEGYTF.

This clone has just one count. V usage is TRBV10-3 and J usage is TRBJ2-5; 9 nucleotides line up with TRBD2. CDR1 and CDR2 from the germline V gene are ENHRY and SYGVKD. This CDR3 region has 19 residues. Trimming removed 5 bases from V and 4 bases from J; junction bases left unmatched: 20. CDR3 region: CAISLMRSGAGGAGETQYF. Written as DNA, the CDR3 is TGTGCCATCAGTTTAATGCGGTCGGGAGCGGGAGGCGCGGGAGAGACCCAGTACTTC.

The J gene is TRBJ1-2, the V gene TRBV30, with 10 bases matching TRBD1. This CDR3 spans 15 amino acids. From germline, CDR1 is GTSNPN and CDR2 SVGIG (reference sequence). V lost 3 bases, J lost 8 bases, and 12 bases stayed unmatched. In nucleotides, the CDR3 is TGTGCCTGGAGCCTCGACCGGGACAGGGGTTACGGCTACACCTTC. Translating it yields CAWSLDRDRGYGYTF.

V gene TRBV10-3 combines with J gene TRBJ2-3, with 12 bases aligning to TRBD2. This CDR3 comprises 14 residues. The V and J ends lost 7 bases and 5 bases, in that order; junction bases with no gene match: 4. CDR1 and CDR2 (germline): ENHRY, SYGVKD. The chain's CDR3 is CAITSGGAVDTQYF. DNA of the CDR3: TGTGCCATCACTAGCGGGGGGGCAGTAGATACGCAGTATTTT.

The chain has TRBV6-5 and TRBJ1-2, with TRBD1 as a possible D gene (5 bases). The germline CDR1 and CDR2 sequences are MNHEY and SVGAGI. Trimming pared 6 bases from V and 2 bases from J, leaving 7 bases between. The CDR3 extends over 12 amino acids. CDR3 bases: TGTGCCAGCAGGGGACTCAACTATGGCTACACCTTC. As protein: CASRGLNYGYTF.

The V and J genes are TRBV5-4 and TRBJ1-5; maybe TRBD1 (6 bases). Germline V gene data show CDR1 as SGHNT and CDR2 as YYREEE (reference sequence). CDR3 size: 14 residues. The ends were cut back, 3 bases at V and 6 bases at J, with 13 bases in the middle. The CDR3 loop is CASSWGGVGQPQHF. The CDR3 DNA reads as TGTGCCAGCAGCTGGGGGGGCGTCGGTCAGCCCCAGCATTTT.

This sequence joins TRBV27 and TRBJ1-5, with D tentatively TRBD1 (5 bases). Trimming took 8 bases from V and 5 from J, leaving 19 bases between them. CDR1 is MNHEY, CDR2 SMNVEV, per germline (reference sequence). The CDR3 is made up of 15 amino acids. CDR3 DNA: TGTGCCAGCCGACCGACAGATTTTACGCATCAGCCCCAGCATTTT. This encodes CASRPTDFTHQPQHF.

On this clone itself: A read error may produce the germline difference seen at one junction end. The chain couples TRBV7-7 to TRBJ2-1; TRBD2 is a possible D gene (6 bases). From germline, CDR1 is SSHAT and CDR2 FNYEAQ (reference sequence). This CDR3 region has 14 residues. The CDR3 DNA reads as TGTGCTAGCAGCTCTAGCGCCGGCTGGAATGAGCAGTTCTTC. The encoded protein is CASSSSAGWNEQFF.

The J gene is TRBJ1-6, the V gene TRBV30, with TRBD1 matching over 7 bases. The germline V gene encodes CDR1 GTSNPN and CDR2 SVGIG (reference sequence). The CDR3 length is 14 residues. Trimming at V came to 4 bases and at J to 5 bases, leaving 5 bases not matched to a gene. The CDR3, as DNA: TGTGCCTGGACCAGGGACAGCAATAATTCACCCCTCCACTTT. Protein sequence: CAWTRDSNNSPLHF.

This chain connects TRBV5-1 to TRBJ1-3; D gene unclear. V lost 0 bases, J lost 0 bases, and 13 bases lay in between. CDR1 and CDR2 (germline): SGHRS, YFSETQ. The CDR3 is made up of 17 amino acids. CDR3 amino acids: CASSLGTLGDSGNTIYF. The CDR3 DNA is TGCGCCAGCAGCTTGGGGACCTTGGGAGACTCTGGAAACACCATATATTTT.

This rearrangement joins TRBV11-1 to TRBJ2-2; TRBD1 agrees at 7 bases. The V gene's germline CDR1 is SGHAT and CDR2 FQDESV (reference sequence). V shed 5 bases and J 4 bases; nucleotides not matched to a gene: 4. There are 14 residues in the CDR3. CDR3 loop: CASSLDRVTGELFF. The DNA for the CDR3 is TGTGCCAGCAGCCTAGACAGGGTCACCGGGGAGCTGTTTTTT.

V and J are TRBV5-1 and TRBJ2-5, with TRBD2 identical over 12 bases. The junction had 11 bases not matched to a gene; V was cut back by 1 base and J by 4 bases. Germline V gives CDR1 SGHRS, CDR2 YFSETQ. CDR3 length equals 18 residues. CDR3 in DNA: TGCGCCAGCAGCTTGATGACTAGCGGGAGCGGTATTACAGAGACCCAGTACTTC. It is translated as CASSLMTSGSGITETQYF. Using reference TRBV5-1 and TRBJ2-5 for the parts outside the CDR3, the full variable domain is KAGVTQTPRYLIKTRGQQVTLSCSPISGHRSVSWYQQTPGQGLQFLFEYFSETQRNKGNFPGRFSGRQFSNSRSEMNVSTLELGDSALYLCASSLMTSGSGITETQYFGPGTRLLVL.

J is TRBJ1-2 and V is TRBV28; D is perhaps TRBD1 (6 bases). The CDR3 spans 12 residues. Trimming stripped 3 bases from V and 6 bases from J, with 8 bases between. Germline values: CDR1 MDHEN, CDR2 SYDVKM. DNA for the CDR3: TGTGCCAGCAGTTTCAACAGGGATGGCTACACCTTC. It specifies CASSFNRDGYTF.

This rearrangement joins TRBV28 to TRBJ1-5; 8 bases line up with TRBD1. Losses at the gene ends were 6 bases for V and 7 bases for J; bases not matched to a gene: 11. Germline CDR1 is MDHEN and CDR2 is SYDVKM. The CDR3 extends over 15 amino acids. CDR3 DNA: TGTGCCAGCAGAGGGGCAGGGGGCGTTGGACAGCCCCAGCATTTT. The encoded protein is CASRGAGGVGQPQHF.

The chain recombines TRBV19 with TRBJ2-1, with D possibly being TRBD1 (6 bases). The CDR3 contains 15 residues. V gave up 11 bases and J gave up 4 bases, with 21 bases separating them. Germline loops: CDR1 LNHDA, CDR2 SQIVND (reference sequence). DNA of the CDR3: TGTGCCTCGACCCTGGACAGAGGATCATACAATGAGCAGTTCTTC. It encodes CASTLDRGSYNEQFF.

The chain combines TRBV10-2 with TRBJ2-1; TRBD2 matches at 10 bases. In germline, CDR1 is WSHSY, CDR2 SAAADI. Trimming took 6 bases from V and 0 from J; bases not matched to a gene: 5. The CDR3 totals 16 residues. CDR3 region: CASRQRTSGSYNEQFF. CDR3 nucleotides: TGCGCCAGCAGACAAAGGACTAGCGGCTCCTACAATGAGCAGTTCTTC.

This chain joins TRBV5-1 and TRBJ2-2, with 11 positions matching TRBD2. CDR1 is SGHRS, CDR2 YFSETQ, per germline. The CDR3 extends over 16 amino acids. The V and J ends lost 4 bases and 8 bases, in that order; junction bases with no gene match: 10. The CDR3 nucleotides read TGCGCCAGCAGCCCGGGACTAGCGGTAGAGTTGGGGGAGCTGTTTTTT. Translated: CASSPGLAVELGELFF.